This note documents a single TCR beta chain sequence. This CDR3 spans 13 amino acids. The V gene's germline CDR1 is SGHTA and CDR2 FQGNSA. J was trimmed by 3 bases and V by 6 bases; bases with no gene match: 4. This sample was taken from a study of blood T cell repertoires in COVID-19. How the authors handled the data: Reference gene primer amplification in the assay estimated nucleated cell counts. Using immunoSEQ multiplex PCR, the repertoire was profiled, and TCRdb retains in-frame clones only, with some absent. That table is the source of V, J and clone size, and D and trimming were worked out from the DNA. The table has about 170,000 clones, 80% to 90% seen once; the top ten hold roughly 8%.

The TCR sequence derives from a man aged 40-49 years who had recovered from COVID-19. Sequenced sample: peripheral blood. The chain couples TRBV7-2 to TRBJ1-2, with TRBD1 identical over 7 bases. For the CDR3, the DNA is TGTGCCAGCAGGTCCAGGGGGGACTATGGCTACACCTTC. Protein sequence: CASRSRGDYGYTF.